Following are 8 T cell receptor beta chains from one sample sequenced in a study of human T cells and chemical hapten exposure. Specified time point: patch test 2, 6 weeks after DPC sensitization. The treatment here: therapeutic diphenylcyclopropenone sensitization with weekly scalp DPC. TCRdb re-called the RACE reads through MiXCR, storing one row per CDR3 protein. The repertoire holds more than 80,000 distinct CDR3 sequences, with about 10% as singletons. The sequencing used whole blood, collected in connection with sensitization to the hapten diphenylcyclopropenone (DPC). Receptors were obtained from a woman in her forties or fifties with alopecia areata. Some clones in this sample may be carry-over from other donors' samples.

In this sample, this clonotype turned up many times. The chain couples TRBV20-1 to TRBJ2-7, with D hard to call. Trimming took 0 bases from V and 1 from J, leaving 10 bases between them. This CDR3 comprises 14 residues. Germline V gene sequence: CDR1 DFQATT, CDR2 SNEGSKA (reference sequence). The CDR3 loop reads CSARDLYRSYEQYF. For the CDR3, the DNA is TGCAGTGCTAGAGATCTCTACAGATCCTACGAGCAGTACTTC.

The V and J genes are TRBV10-3 and TRBJ2-1; 9 bases are a match to TRBD1. With 7 bases clipped from V and 5 bases from J, the junction kept 9 bases outside the gene matches. In germline, CDR1 is ENHRY, CDR2 SYGVKD. This CDR3 spans 15 amino acids. CDR3 loop: CAIKITGQGNNEQFF. The CDR3 bases are TGTGCCATCAAAATAACGGGACAGGGTAACAATGAGCAGTTCTTC.

This clonotype was recorded many times. V usage is TRBV6-5 and J usage is TRBJ1-2, with D unresolved. The V end lost 6 bases, the J end lost 0 bases, and 8 bases lay between the germline ends. Germline CDR1 reads MNHEY; CDR2 reads SVGAGI. There are 13 residues in the CDR3. CDR3: CASSRVTNYGYTF. The CDR3 DNA reads as TGTGCCAGCAGCCGCGTTACTAACTATGGCTACACCTTC.

The table lists this clonotype with many counts. This chain links TRBV5-8 with TRBJ1-2; D unclear. The CDR3 totals 12 residues. Trimming took 2 bases from V and 5 from J, leaving 7 bases between them. Germline V lookup: CDR1 SGHTS, CDR2 YDEGEE. The CDR3 loop reads CASSLTVYGYTF. DNA of the CDR3: TGTGCCAGCAGCTTAACAGTTTATGGCTACACCTTC.

In this sample, this clonotype turned up many times. The V and J genes are TRBV5-6 and TRBJ2-7, with 8 positions matching TRBD1. From germline, CDR1 is SGHDT and CDR2 YYEEEE. Trimming at V came to 4 bases and at J to 2 bases, leaving 5 bases not matched to a gene. The CDR3 contains 14 residues. The DNA of the CDR3 is TGTGCCAGCAGCCCGCCGACAGGGGCCTACGAGCAGTACTTC. It encodes CASSPPTGAYEQYF.

In its sample, this clonotype was seen many times. CDR3 loop: CATSRSGTVYGYTF. The CDR3 DNA reads TGTGCCACCAGCAGATCAGGGACAGTCTATGGCTACACCTTC. The rearrangement uses TRBV15 and TRBJ1-2, with TRBD1 matching 7 bases. The CDR3 is made up of 14 amino acids. The germline V gene has CDR1 LNHNV and CDR2 YYDKDF (reference sequence). V lost 2 bases, J lost 4 bases, and 4 bases stayed unmatched.

There are a few counts of this clonotype. The gene calls are TRBV24-1 and TRBJ2-1, with D tentatively TRBD1 or TRBD2 (5 bases each). The CDR3 contains 13 residues. V was shortened by 3 bases and J by 7 bases, with 9 bases between the two germline ends. CDR1 and CDR2 (germline): KGHDR, SFDVKD. CDR3 region: CATSDGDGNEQFF. Written as DNA, the CDR3 is TGTGCCACCAGTGATGGGGACGGAAATGAGCAGTTCTTC.

This clonotype was seen many times. The V and J genes are TRBV6-2 or TRBV6-3 and TRBJ2-1; D perhaps matches TRBD2 (5 bases). CDR3 length: 11 amino acids. Germline CDR1 reads MNHEY; CDR2 reads SVGEGT. The V end lost 6 bases, the J end lost 9 bases, and 9 bases lay between the germline ends. The CDR3 region has the DNA TGTGCCAGCAGCCCGGCGGGTGAGCAGTTCTTC. Translating gives CASSPAGEQFF.